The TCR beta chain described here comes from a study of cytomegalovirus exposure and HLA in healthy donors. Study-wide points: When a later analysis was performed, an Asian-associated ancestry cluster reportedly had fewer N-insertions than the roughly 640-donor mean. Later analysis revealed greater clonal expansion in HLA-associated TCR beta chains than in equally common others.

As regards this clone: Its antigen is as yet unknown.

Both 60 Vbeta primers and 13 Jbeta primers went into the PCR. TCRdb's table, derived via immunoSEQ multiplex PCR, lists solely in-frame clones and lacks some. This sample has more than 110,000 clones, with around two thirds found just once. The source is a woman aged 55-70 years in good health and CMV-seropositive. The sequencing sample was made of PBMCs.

The CDR3 DNA reads TGTGCCAGCACCCCTCCAGGCGCTGGAAACACCATATATTTT. This sequence encodes CASTPPGAGNTIYF. The chain joins TRBV28 to TRBJ1-3, with D unclear. V was trimmed by 7 bases and J by 2 bases, leaving 12 bases between them. Germline V gene data show CDR1 as MDHEN and CDR2 as SYDVKM. This CDR3 contains 14 residues.